A single sample is the source of the 10 T cell receptor beta chains below, sequenced in a study of beta chain features in type 1 diabetes. Overall study results and limits: All four CD4+ subsets of Type 1 diabetes patients contained TCRB CDR3s that were moderately but significantly shorter.

The authors reverse transcribed all of the isolated RNA, so sequencing captured expressed TCRB transcripts. Only in-frame clones appear in the TCRdb table, and some are missing; sequencing was by immunoSEQ multiplex PCR. The table lists fewer than 450,000 clones, roughly 14% of them singletons. The antigens of these receptors remain unknown. The sequencing sample was made of naive CD4+ T cells from blood. Receptors were obtained from a woman between 18 and 30 years old with type 1 diabetes.

This clone has a handful of counts. V usage is TRBV7-2 and J usage is TRBJ2-2, with D tentatively TRBD1 (5 bases). The V and J ends lost 2 bases and 5 bases respectively, with 12 bases between them. The CDR3 runs to 15 residues. Looked up from germline, CDR1 is SGHTA and CDR2 is FQGNSA. This CDR3 reads CASSLSTGRTGELFF. The DNA of the CDR3 is TGTGCCAGCAGCTTATCTACAGGAAGGACCGGGGAGCTGTTTTTT.

A few counts support this clone. This chain connects TRBV11-2 to TRBJ2-1; 10 bases map to TRBD2. Losses at the gene ends were 5 bases for V and 6 bases for J; bases not matched to a gene: 13. From germline, CDR1 is SGHAT and CDR2 FQNNGV. The CDR3 is made up of 17 amino acids. In DNA, the CDR3 is TGTGCCAGCAGCCCCATAAGCGGGAGGGCCGGCGGCAATGAGCAGTTCTTC. Translation: CASSPISGRAGGNEQFF.

The chain couples TRBV27 to TRBJ2-7; D is perhaps TRBD2 (6 bases). This CDR3 has 16 residues. Looked up from germline, CDR1 is MNHEY and CDR2 is SMNVEV (reference sequence). Trimming cost V 3 bases and J 2 bases, with 17 bases left between them. The CDR3 bases are TGTGCCAGCAGTTTCCTTGGGGCGGGGCGAGCCTACGAGCAGTACTTC. Translating it yields CASSFLGAGRAYEQYF.

J is TRBJ2-5 and V is TRBV9; TRBD2 matches 8 bases. After removal of 2 bases from V and 4 bases from J, the junction contained 7 bases not matched to a gene. The CDR3 contains 15 residues. Germline V gene lookup returns CDR1 SGDLS and CDR2 YYNGEE. The CDR3 here is CASSVGLVRSETQYF. In nucleotides, the CDR3 is TGTGCCAGCAGCGTGGGACTAGTCAGGTCAGAGACCCAGTACTTC.

This clone was counted between two and nine times. The chain recombines TRBV7-2 with TRBJ2-5; D might be TRBD2 (5 bases). Germline V gene sequence: CDR1 SGHTA, CDR2 FQGNSA. The CDR3 contains 14 residues. V gave up 5 bases and J gave up 0 bases, with 10 bases separating them. CDR3 nucleotides: TGTGCCAGCAGCCTGGGAGCGTACCAAGAGACCCAGTACTTC. It translates to CASSLGAYQETQYF. The whole variable domain, filled in from reference TRBV7-2 and TRBJ2-5, reads GAGVSQSPSNKVTEKGKDVELRCDPISGHTALYWYRQSLGQGLEFLIYFQGNSAPDKSGLPSDRFSAERTGGSVSTLTIQRTQQEDSAVYLCASSLGAYQETQYFGPGTRLLVL.

This clone was seen a few times. The chain uses TRBV15 and TRBJ1-5; perhaps TRBD1 as D (5 bases). V gave up 1 base and J gave up 5 bases, with 6 bases separating them. CDR1 LNHNV and CDR2 YYDKDF come from the germline V gene (reference sequence). The CDR3 has 13 amino acids. The CDR3 loop reads CATSRGGDQPQHF. As DNA, the CDR3 is TGTGCCACCAGCAGAGGGGGGGATCAGCCCCAGCATTTT.

The rearrangement links TRBV5-1 to TRBJ2-3, with 7 bases fitting TRBD1. This CDR3 contains 15 residues. V gave up 4 bases and J gave up 6 bases; unmatched junction bases: 11. CDR1 and CDR2 (germline): SGHRS, YFSETQ. CDR3 in amino acids: CASSLTQGRRDTQYF. The CDR3 nucleotides read TGCGCCAGCAGCCTTACACAGGGGAGACGTGATACGCAGTATTTT.

On this clone: Other DNA sequences from this sample encode an identical CDR3 as well. The chain recombines TRBV9 with TRBJ2-1; D call uncertain. This CDR3 has 13 amino acids. The germline gives CDR1 SGDLS, CDR2 YYNGEE. The V end lost 0 bases, the J end lost 4 bases, and 5 bases lay between the germline ends. The chain's CDR3 is CASSVALYNEQFF. Written as DNA, the CDR3 is TGTGCCAGCAGCGTAGCTCTATACAATGAGCAGTTCTTC.

Comments on this clone: This CDR3 is also generated by other DNA sequences in the sample. The J gene is TRBJ2-1, the V gene TRBV18; 8 positions match TRBD1. The CDR3 is 15 amino acids. After removal of 2 bases from V and 4 bases from J, the junction contained 4 bases not matched to a gene. From germline, CDR1 is KGHSH and CDR2 LQKENI. DNA for the CDR3: TGTGCCAGCTCACCAGGTACAGGGGGGTACAATGAGCAGTTCTTC. It translates to CASSPGTGGYNEQFF.

This clone was observed a few times. The gene calls are TRBV10-3 and TRBJ2-5; 13 bases agree with TRBD2. The CDR3 spans 13 residues. The V segment lost 10 bases and the J segment 4 bases; nucleotides outside the gene matches: 3. Germline V gives CDR1 ENHRY, CDR2 SYGVKD. Written as DNA, the CDR3 is TGTGCCACGGGACTAGCGGGATCAGAGACCCAGTACTTC. It yields the protein CATGLAGSETQYF.